This T cell receptor (beta chain) was recorded in a study of EBV T-cell therapy then PD-1 blockade in nasopharyngeal carcinoma. Data came from immunoSEQ multiplex PCR; TCRdb stores just in-frame clones and leaves some out. The sample includes about 23,000 clones, about 87% of them seen just once. This clone occurred once. The antigen is unknown. CDR3 length equals 12 residues. The trim removed 6 bases at V and 6 bases at J, leaving 3 bases unmatched. Germline V gives CDR1 SEHNR, CDR2 FQNEAQ (reference sequence). Indicated treatment: AdE1-LMPpoly-expanded autologous EBV-specific T-cell therapy followed by anti-PD-1 nivolumab.

The chain links TRBV7-9 to TRBJ2-7; 9 bases fit TRBD1. The starting material was CD8+ T cells from blood, obtained around day 60 from a patient whose treatment included autologous EBV-specific T cells and nivolumab. The TCR originated in a man aged 35-49 years with nasopharyngeal carcinoma. The CDR3 DNA reads as TGTGCCAGCAGACAGGGGGCGGGCGAGCAGTACTTC. This sequence encodes CASRQGAGEQYF.